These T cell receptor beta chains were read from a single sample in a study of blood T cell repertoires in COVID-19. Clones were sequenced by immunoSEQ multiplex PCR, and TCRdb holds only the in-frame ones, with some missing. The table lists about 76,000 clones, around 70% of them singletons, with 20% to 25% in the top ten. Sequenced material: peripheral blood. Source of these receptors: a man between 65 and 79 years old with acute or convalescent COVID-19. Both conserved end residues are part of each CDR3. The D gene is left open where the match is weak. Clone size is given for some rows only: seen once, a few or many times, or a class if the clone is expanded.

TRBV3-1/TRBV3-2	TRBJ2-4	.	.	CASSPSGTLKNIQYF	TGTGCCAGCAGCCCCAGCGGGACACTGAAAAACATTCAGTACTTC
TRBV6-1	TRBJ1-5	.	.	CASSDEDQRRGQPQHF	TGTGCCAGCAGTGACGAAGATCAGCGCCGCGGGCAGCCCCAGCATTTT
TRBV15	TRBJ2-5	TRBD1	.	CATSSDRGFQETQYF	TGTGCCACCAGCAGCGACAGGGGATTCCAAGAGACCCAGTACTTC
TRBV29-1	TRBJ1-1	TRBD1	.	CSIRGQGGGTEAFF	TGCAGCATCCGGGGACAGGGGGGAGGCACTGAAGCTTTCTTT
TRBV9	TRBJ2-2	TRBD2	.	CASSLDRTSGRTGELFF	TGTGCCAGCAGCCTCGATAGGACTAGCGGACGAACCGGGGAGCTGTTTTTT
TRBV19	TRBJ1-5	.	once	CASSIPARSQGPQHF	TGTGCCAGTAGTATCCCCGCAAGGTCACAGGGGCCCCAGCATTTT
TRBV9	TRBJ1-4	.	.	CASSVGAGGQREKLFF	TGTGCCAGCAGCGTAGGGGCCGGGGGGCAGCGTGAAAAACTGTTTTTT
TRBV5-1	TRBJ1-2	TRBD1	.	CASSLGGSGTGDGYTF	TGCGCCAGCAGCTTGGGAGGTTCGGGGACAGGGGATGGCTACACCTTC
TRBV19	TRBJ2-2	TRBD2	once	CASSRREGRTGELFF	TGTGCCAGTAGTAGACGGGAGGGTCGGACCGGGGAGCTGTTTTTT
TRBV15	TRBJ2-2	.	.	CATSGEQGLGTGELFF	TGTGCCACCAGCGGCGAACAGGGATTGGGGACCGGGGAGCTGTTTTTT
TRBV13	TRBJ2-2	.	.	CASRRENTGELFF	TGTGCCAGCAGGAGGGAAAACACCGGGGAGCTGTTTTTT
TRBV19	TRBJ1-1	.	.	CASSIGTAFEAFF	TGTGCCAGTAGTATAGGGACAGCTTTTGAAGCTTTCTTT
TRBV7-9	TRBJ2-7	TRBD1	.	CASSSAETGTGTSYEQYF	TGTGCCAGCAGCTCCGCCGAAACAGGGACAGGAACCTCCTACGAGCAGTACTTC
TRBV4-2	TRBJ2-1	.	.	CASSQGPGSGNEQFF	TGTGCCAGCAGCCAAGGGCCAGGCAGTGGGAATGAGCAGTTCTTC
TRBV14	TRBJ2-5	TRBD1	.	CASSPQGGRETQYF	TGTGCCAGCAGCCCGCAAGGGGGCAGAGAGACCCAGTACTTC